These T cell receptor beta chains were read from a single sample in a study of cytomegalovirus exposure and HLA in healthy donors. Sequencing used immunoSEQ multiplex PCR; TCRdb keeps in-frame clones, though not all of them. The table has about 95,000 clones, roughly 85% seen once. Specimen: PBMCs. The receptor source for this set is a man aged 18-30 years in good health and CMV-seropositive. Both conserved end residues are part of each CDR3. The order of the fields is V gene, clone size, J gene, D gene, CDR3 protein, CDR3 DNA. A D gene is named only where the DNA matches it firmly. Clone size is given for some rows only: seen once, a few or many times, or a class if the clone is expanded.

>TRBV30|few|TRBJ1-2|TRBD1
CACRGTDYGYTF
TGTGCCTGTCGTGGGACAGACTATGGCTACACCTTC
>TRBV6-5|once|TRBJ2-1|.
CASSPTIPYYNEQFF
TGTGCCAGCAGCCCGACTATCCCTTACTACAATGAGCAGTTCTTC
>TRBV11-3|.|TRBJ1-3|TRBD1
CASSQGTAGNTIYF
TGTGCCAGCAGCCAAGGGACAGCTGGAAACACCATATATTTT
>TRBV11-2|.|TRBJ2-2|TRBD1
CASSLDGTGGLSGELFF
TGTGCCAGCAGCTTAGATGGGACAGGGGGCCTGAGTGGGGAGCTGTTTTTT
>TRBV6-5|.|TRBJ1-1|.
CASSLTGQNTEAFF
TGTGCCAGCAGCCTGACAGGACAGAACACTGAAGCTTTCTTT
>TRBV5-1|once|TRBJ1-4|TRBD1
CASSHGQGGYNEKLFF
TGCGCCAGCAGCCACGGACAGGGGGGCTATAATGAAAAACTGTTTTTT
>TRBV10-3|.|TRBJ2-2|TRBD1
CAIRGQGNTGELFF
TGTGCCATCAGGGGACAGGGGAACACCGGGGAGCTGTTTTTT
>TRBV9|.|TRBJ1-3|.
CASSVALTGNAGNTIYF
TGTGCCAGCAGCGTAGCTCTGACAGGTAACGCTGGAAACACCATATATTTT
>TRBV19|.|TRBJ2-1|TRBD2
CASSISGRQSSYNEQFF
TGTGCCAGTAGTATCAGCGGGAGGCAAAGCTCCTACAATGAGCAGTTCTTC
>TRBV5-6|.|TRBJ2-5|.
CASSLLTGRETQYF
TGTGCCAGCAGCTTGTTGACAGGCCGAGAGACCCAGTACTTC
>TRBV9|once|TRBJ1-1|.
CASSATGNTEAFF
TGTGCCAGCAGCGCTACAGGGAACACTGAAGCTTTCTTT
>TRBV15|.|TRBJ2-4|TRBD2
CATSRRLAGRADIQYF
TGTGCCACCAGCCGAAGACTAGCGGGAAGGGCGGACATTCAGTACTTC
>TRBV10-3|once|TRBJ2-1|TRBD2
CAISVQGGTSGNHEYNEQFF
TGTGCCATCAGTGTACAGGGGGGGACTAGCGGGAATCATGAGTACAATGAGCAGTTCTTC
>TRBV28|.|TRBJ2-1|.
CASSLPGGIWKSSYNEQFF
TGTGCCAGCAGTCTTCCGGGGGGCATTTGGAAAAGCTCCTACAATGAGCAGTTCTTC
>TRBV2|.|TRBJ2-7|TRBD2
CASSAPAGGLGEQYF
TGTGCCAGCAGTGCCCCAGCGGGAGGGCTGGGCGAGCAGTACTTC
>TRBV10-3|.|TRBJ2-3|TRBD1
CAISLQGGFTDTQYF
TGTGCCATCAGCCTACAGGGGGGTTTCACAGATACGCAGTATTTT
>TRBV5-4|.|TRBJ2-1|.
CASSLGQGLDNEQFF
TGTGCCAGCAGCTTAGGTCAGGGCCTCGACAATGAGCAGTTCTTC
>TRBV5-1|once|TRBJ1-4|.
CASSPDSTNEKLFF
TGCGCCAGCAGCCCGGACAGTACTAATGAAAAACTGTTTTTT
>TRBV28|.|TRBJ2-2|.
CASSLPGDNTGELFF
TGTGCCAGCAGTTTACCGGGGGATAACACCGGGGAGCTGTTTTTT
>TRBV7-6|.|TRBJ2-5|TRBD1
CASSLVAGGQETQYF
TGTGCCAGCAGCTTAGTGGCAGGGGGTCAAGAGACCCAGTACTTC
>TRBV7-2|.|TRBJ2-3|.
CASSLFGPSTDTQYF
TGTGCCAGCAGCTTATTCGGTCCCAGCACAGATACGCAGTATTTT
>TRBV6-1|.|TRBJ2-3|TRBD2
CASSGLAGDTDTQYF
TGTGCCAGCAGTGGACTAGCGGGAGACACAGATACGCAGTATTTT
>TRBV6-1|.|TRBJ2-1|.
CASSEPFAPEEQFF
TGTGCCAGCAGTGAACCGTTCGCCCCCGAGGAGCAGTTCTTC
>TRBV9|.|TRBJ2-7|TRBD2
CASSAGLAVTYEQYF
TGTGCCAGCAGCGCCGGACTAGCGGTTACCTACGAGCAGTACTTC
>TRBV9|.|TRBJ2-1|TRBD1
CASSEGHLGQGYNEQFF
TGTGCCAGCAGCGAAGGCCACCTGGGACAGGGGTACAATGAGCAGTTCTTC
>TRBV9|.|TRBJ2-3|TRBD2
CASSVSLAGGDTQYF
TGTGCCAGCAGCGTTAGCCTAGCGGGAGGAGATACGCAGTATTTT
>TRBV27|.|TRBJ2-1|TRBD1
CASVGQGYNEQFF
TGTGCCAGCGTGGGACAGGGGTACAATGAGCAGTTCTTC
>TRBV18|.|TRBJ2-1|TRBD1
CASSPRTGGLTYNEQFF
TGTGCCAGCTCGCCTAGGACAGGGGGATTGACCTACAATGAGCAGTTCTTC
>TRBV19|.|TRBJ2-5|.
CASRQGERCETQYF
TGTGCCAGTAGACAGGGTGAAAGGTGCGAGACCCAGTACTTC
>TRBV6-6|.|TRBJ2-2|.
CASTGGANTGELFF
TGTGCCAGCACCGGGGGAGCGAACACCGGGGAGCTGTTTTTT
>TRBV30|.|TRBJ2-1|TRBD2
CAWSVGLAGVSNEQFF
TGTGCCTGGAGTGTAGGTCTAGCGGGAGTCTCCAATGAGCAGTTCTTC
>TRBV27|.|TRBJ2-1|.
CASSYPRGEQFF
TGTGCCAGCAGTTACCCCCGGGGGGAGCAGTTCTTC
>TRBV28|.|TRBJ2-5|TRBD1
CASRHTTGGFEETQYF
TGTGCCAGCAGGCATACGACAGGGGGCTTTGAAGAGACCCAGTACTTC
>TRBV6-6|.|TRBJ1-2|.
CASSSRDTYGYTF
TGTGCCAGCAGCTCCCGGGACACCTATGGCTACACCTTC
>TRBV6-5|.|TRBJ1-5|.
CASSKSQGNQPQHF
TGTGCCAGCAGTAAGTCCCAGGGTAATCAGCCCCAGCATTTT
>TRBV6-1|.|TRBJ1-4|.
CASSPGRFNEKLFF
TGTGCCAGCAGTCCTGGCAGATTCAATGAAAAACTGTTTTTT
>TRBV4-2|.|TRBJ2-3|TRBD1
CASSQGGQGGSGGTDTQYF
TGTGCCAGCAGCCAGGGTGGACAGGGGGGGTCCGGCGGTACAGATACGCAGTATTTT
>TRBV6-1|.|TRBJ2-5|TRBD1
CASSEGQGAGETQYF
TGTGCCAGCAGCGAGGGACAGGGGGCCGGAGAGACCCAGTACTTC
>TRBV13|.|TRBJ1-2|.
CASSLGTGFGYTF
TGTGCCAGCAGCTTAGGAACAGGGTTTGGCTACACCTTC
>TRBV5-8|.|TRBJ2-5|.
CASSLAGDRRFQETQYF
TGTGCCAGCAGCTTGGCCGGTGACAGGAGGTTCCAAGAGACCCAGTACTTC
>TRBV19|few|TRBJ2-1|TRBD2
CASGGRGYNEQFF
TGTGCCAGTGGCGGGAGGGGGTACAATGAGCAGTTCTTC
>TRBV2|.|TRBJ1-1|TRBD1
CASNRQGEYGTEAFF
TGTGCCAGCAATAGACAGGGGGAATACGGCACTGAAGCTTTCTTT